Sequencing of this T cell receptor (beta chain) was carried out in a study of patients and donors after allogeneic stem cell transplantation. The sample holds many counts of this clonotype. Trimming at V came to 5 bases and at J to 6 bases, leaving 6 bases not matched to a gene. The CDR3 runs to 15 residues. TCRdb re-called the RT-PCR reads with MiXCR, one entry per CDR3 protein. The repertoire has about 960,000 distinct CDR3 sequences, 18% of them found once; the top ten carry 5% to 6.5%. The J gene is TRBJ1-6, the V gene TRBV12-3 or TRBV12-4, with TRBD1 identical over 8 bases. Sequenced input: blood, either unsorted or a sorted T cell fraction (not recorded which). The TCR comes from a human donor who was either an allogeneic HSCT recipient or a stem cell or donor lymphocyte infusion donor (not recorded which). It is not recorded whose cells these are; they may come from a transplant donor. The CDR3 here is CASSLTGDFNSPLHF. The CDR3 coding sequence is TGTGCCAGCAGTCTGACAGGGGACTTTAATTCACCCCTCCACTTT.